This is a list of T cell receptor beta chains from one sample in a study of CD8+ T cells in alopecia areata. Measured with immunoSEQ multiplex PCR; TCRdb has only the in-frame clones, and not every one. The sample contains roughly 170,000 clones, around 58% of which appear only once. This specimen consisted of CD8+ T cells sorted from blood, obtained at week 24, from a patient treated with tofacitinib. The receptors shown here come from a human donor with alopecia areata. The CDR3 runs from the conserved cysteine through the conserved F or W.

V gene: TRBV7-9
J gene: TRBJ2-5
CDR3 protein: CASSSTSGGAETQYF

V gene: TRBV5-1
J gene: TRBJ2-7
CDR3 protein: CASSSTGTGSYEQYF

V gene: TRBV29-1
J gene: TRBJ1-1
CDR3 protein: CSVPDMNTEAFF

V gene: TRBV19
J gene: TRBJ2-1
CDR3 protein: CASSEGRDEQFF

V gene: TRBV27
J gene: TRBJ2-1
CDR3 protein: CASRTRGLMDEQFF

V gene: TRBV13
J gene: TRBJ1-2
CDR3 protein: CASSLGLWGNYGYTF

V gene: TRBV2
J gene: TRBJ1-1
CDR3 protein: CASSEGGTFSEAFF

V gene: TRBV30
J gene: TRBJ2-7
CDR3 protein: CAWSALGTGRLYEQYF

V gene: TRBV4-1
J gene: TRBJ1-1
CDR3 protein: CASSQDRTAYTEAFF

V gene: TRBV4-1
J gene: TRBJ2-3
CDR3 protein: CASTLGRSTDTQYF

V gene: TRBV25-1
J gene: TRBJ1-1
CDR3 protein: CASSEADQNTEAFF

V gene: TRBV2
J gene: TRBJ2-2
CDR3 protein: CASMGPGGTGELFF

V gene: TRBV19
J gene: TRBJ1-1
CDR3 protein: CASTQANTEAFF

V gene: TRBV30
J gene: TRBJ1-1
CDR3 protein: CAWRGQGGRYTEAFF

V gene: TRBV5-1
J gene: TRBJ1-4
CDR3 protein: CASSLAGQDEKLFF

V gene: TRBV2
J gene: TRBJ1-1
CDR3 protein: CASRSRQGFPEAFF

V gene: TRBV11-2
J gene: TRBJ2-7
CDR3 protein: CASSGWVTPYEQYF

V gene: TRBV29-1
J gene: TRBJ2-7
CDR3 protein: CSAGVAGSYEQYF

V gene: TRBV27
J gene: TRBJ2-1
CDR3 protein: CASSFDRNNEQFF

V gene: TRBV5-1
J gene: TRBJ1-1
CDR3 protein: CASSLEVGRLNTEAFF

V gene: TRBV7-8
J gene: TRBJ2-7
CDR3 protein: CASSSGTGVTSYEQYF

V gene: TRBV27
J gene: TRBJ2-5
CDR3 protein: CASSTSTGVRETQYF

V gene: TRBV7-9
J gene: TRBJ1-4
CDR3 protein: CASSSLATNEKLFF

V gene: TRBV4-1
J gene: TRBJ2-7
CDR3 protein: CASSQVMALSDEQYF

V gene: TRBV6-5
J gene: TRBJ1-6
CDR3 protein: CASSYSGSPLHF

V gene: TRBV4-1
J gene: TRBJ1-1
CDR3 protein: CASSPPWGKLTEAFF